The TCR beta chain under discussion was sequenced for a study of T cell responses to AZD1222 COVID-19 vaccine. A word on this clone: Its cognate antigen is unknown.

Overall study results and limits: Dominant CD4 TCR responses targeted spike regions 160-218 and 743-854.

Researchers grouped second doses given at about 4 or about 12 weeks into one pool. Between the trimmed V and J ends, which lost 1 base and 4 bases, there was a span of 10 bases. Looked up from germline, CDR1 is SGHTA and CDR2 is FQGNSA. This CDR3 comprises 14 residues. Profiled with immunoSEQ multiplex PCR; TCRdb holds only in-frame clones, not every one. Here the sample spans 200,000 or so clones, about 93% being singletons. The chain couples TRBV7-2 to TRBJ1-1; perhaps TRBD1 as D (5 bases). The sample was peripheral blood, taken 28 days after the second AZD1222 dose. The receptor comes from an adult who received the AZD1222 COVID-19 vaccine. Written as DNA, the CDR3 is TGTGCCAGCAGCTTAGAAGGGCAGGGCACTGAAGCTTTCTTT. This gives the protein CASSLEGQGTEAFF.